This record covers a single T cell receptor (beta chain). Its antigen specificity is not known. No per-base quality is available; no much larger clone lies one base away. CEF-cultured naive and memory CD4+ T cell DNA received survey-level immunoSEQ TCR-beta sequencing. For the original study's pipeline: Preprocessing removed nonproductive sequences and CDR3s not starting with C, not ending with F or W, or shorter than 7 amino acids. The MANAFEST web app was used to call antigen-specific clonotypes on the basis of expansion compared with the reference and with other culture wells. A clone counted as positive if significantly expanded in 2 of 3 replicate wells versus the reference culture at FDR below 0.05. Positive clones also required significant expansion versus all other tandem wells and an odds ratio above 5. Cultured and uncultured naive and memory CD4+ repertoires were searched for CDR3s previously identified as spike- and CEF-reactive. Pairwise Levenshtein distance, computed with the stringdist R package after three terminal residues were trimmed from each end, was used as the measure of CDR3 homology. Not all clones reach the TCRdb copy of this immuneACCESS table, which keeps in-frame sequences only. Checked studies attribute under half of the gap to unresolved V genes and leave the rest unexplained. From that table come the V and J calls and clone size; the DNA was used to work out D and trimming. The sample data list 30,000 to 40,000 clones, and about three quarters of these were observed just once. The ten biggest clones cover around 21% of the sample.

The data were taken from a study of CD4 T cells in relation to SARS-CoV-2 and coronaviruses (dated by TCRdb to about 2021). With regard to the full study: In the ViraFEST assay, PBMCs were grown with antigen for roughly 10 days, and TCR beta CDR3s were then sequenced to identify antigen-specific clonal expansions. A different, Illumina-based TCR-beta assay was used to sequence expansion assays from other donors in the study. Of the approximately 12 convalescent patients, 8 were male and 4 were female, and two of the subjects were Hispanic. Patient-derived lymphoblastoid cell lines were used to map the HLA restriction of shared crossreactive spike epitopes. The full convalescent cohort of approximately 13 patients had a median age of approximately 35 years, ranging from about 20 to 80 years. Memory CD4+ T cell crossreactivity between SARS-CoV-2 and common cold coronavirus spike proteins was assessed at the TCR clonotype level in the study. The Adaptive Biotechnologies TCR-sequencing kit was used to sequence samples from three pre-COVID donors and the naive versus memory experiments, while other data came from Illumina-based sequencing. Overall results and qualifications from the work: In about two thirds of donors, memory CD4+ clonotypes turned up that crossrecognized SARS-CoV-2 and at least one common cold coronavirus spike. Since the crossreactivity analysis centred on spike protein, crossreactivity against other viral proteins was not assessed. Pre-pandemic and post-infection samples were not both contributed by any donor, so tracing of the source of pre-existing responses was limited. Naive versus memory sequencing indicated that memory recall responses, rather than primary responses primed during culture, are detected by the assay. Crossreactive clones showed significantly weaker SARS-CoV-2-driven expansion than monoreactive clones, consistent with antigenic imprinting. The study was constrained by small numbers of patients and of tested TCRs.

Naive and memory CD4+ T cells were separated from cryopreserved PBMCs through CD4 enrichment, which was followed by EasySep naive CD4+ T cell enrichment. For over nine days, sorted naive or memory CD4+ T cells (roughly 110,000) were cultured at a 1:1 ratio with T cell-depleted PBMCs and CEF peptides. In general, triplicate replicate wells were used for every peptide culture condition. Ficoll-Paque PLUS gradient centrifugation was used to isolate PBMCs from either whole blood or leukapheresis product. The PBMCs went either fresh into the expansion assay or into cryopreservation at -140 degrees C. The QIAamp Micro DNA Kit was used to extract genomic DNA from the CD4+ T cells. Including the terminal cysteine and phenylalanine, the CDR3 comprises 14 residues. The DNA shown is the 42-base CDR3, in frame from base 1. V has 4 bases trimmed and J has 6 bases trimmed; junction bases matching no gene number 4. CDR1 WSHSY and CDR2 SAAADI are derived from the germline V gene.

Sample: memory CD4+ T cells from PBMCs, cultured in vitro. The cell subset or site label corresponds to: memory (non-naive) CD4+ T cells. The TCR comes from an adult with COVID-19. The chain employs TRBV10-2 and TRBJ2-3; 10 of the junction bases match TRBD2. Read as DNA, the sequence is TGCGCCAGCAGTGGCTCTAGCGGGAGTGATACGCAGTATTTT. This codes for CASSGSSGSDTQYF.